The source of this TCR beta chain is a study of blood T cell repertoires in COVID-19. V shed 4 bases and J shed 3 bases, with 24 bases lying between them. Germline V lookup: CDR1 MGHRA, CDR2 YSYEKL. This CDR3 has 18 residues. Per the original methods: Reference gene primers were amplified, and this amplification served to estimate nucleated cell counts. Assay used: immunoSEQ multiplex PCR; TCRdb lists only in-frame clones, some missing. V and J calls and clone size are copied from that table; D and trimming were computed from the DNA. The table includes about 130,000 clones, 84% detected once. Sequencing was performed on peripheral blood. The sequence derives from a human donor in a cohort sampled during active COVID-19. V usage is TRBV4-1 and J usage is TRBJ2-5, with D maybe TRBD2 (5 bases). The CDR3 loop is CASSPKGAWPGSKETQYF. The CDR3 DNA follows: TGCGCCAGCAGCCCCAAGGGAGCGTGGCCGGGGTCGAAAGAGACCCAGTACTTC.